Below, one T cell receptor beta chain is given with its context. This clonotype was recorded many times. Its specific antigen is unknown. Base qualities are not at hand, and no much larger clone is one base apart. These data come from a study of prognosis after radiotherapy for stage I lung cancer (dated by TCRdb to the early 2020s). With respect to the entire study: Roughly 20 stage I NSCLC patients were enrolled in Nanjing, China, between early 2018 and January 2019. The cohort was made up of 13 men and a handful of women, with a median age of around 68 years and an age range of about 50 to 90 years. No patient received concurrent therapy alongside SBRT. Using image-guided IMRT or VMAT, SBRT was delivered in 3 to 5 fractions at a biologically effective dose of at least 100 Gy. Peripheral blood TCR beta repertoires were profiled in stage I NSCLC patients before and after stereotactic body radiotherapy, and the repertoires were related to distant failure. For each of the approximately 20 patients, one blood sample was taken before SBRT and one after, so the study sequenced about 38 samples in total. Roughly 15 of the patients presented with newly diagnosed primary stage I lung tumors; roughly 5 had oligometastatic NSCLC following surgical resection of the primary tumor. On tumor histology, some 11 patients had adenocarcinoma and roughly 7 had squamous cell carcinoma. Every patient was regarded as medically inoperable, because of comorbidities in about 12 cases and refusal of surgery in roughly 7 cases. Distant metastases were developed by four of the 19 patients after SBRT, at a median of around seven months, whereas no significant progression was observed in the other 15 patients.

Two rounds of multiplex PCR were used to amplify the TCR beta CDR3 region from genomic DNA. In the first round of PCR, primers specific to each TRBV and TRBJ gene were used, and the primer sequences are filed in Chinese patent CN105087789A. The second PCR round used universal primers. The Roche High Pure PCR Template Preparation Kit was used to extract genomic DNA from frozen PBMCs. The libraries underwent paired-end sequencing with 151 bp reads on an Illumina HiSeq 3000. Per the authors' processing: CutAdapt was used to remove raw reads lacking the multiplex PCR primer sequences. High-quality paired reads were merged into contigs with PEAR. TRB V, D and J gene segments were assigned to each contig with MiXCR by alignment to reference sequences. CDR3 sequences were clustered by base quality and sequence similarity to remove sequencing errors. Shannon entropy normalized by the natural log of productive TCR sequence number was used as the measure of diversity. To get clonality, Shannon entropy was divided by the natural log of the number of unique clonotypes, and that result was subtracted from one. The Youden index of ROC curves was used to select progression-free survival cut-offs for repertoire metrics, and analyses were performed in R 3.5.3. TCRdb trimmed public reads at Q25 via fastp, called clones via MiXCR and kept in-frame beta chains. Here each entry gathers all rows of one CDR3 protein and keeps the most common genes and DNA. TCRdb, not the original authors, processed these V and J calls. This sample comprises approximately 30,000 distinct CDR3 sequences, less than 35% of them detected only once. 12% of the sample goes to the ten largest clones.

All patients had node-negative disease on CT and PET/CT, and none had a history of other malignancies or had previously received chemotherapy or radiotherapy. At each of two time points, around 5.9 milliliters of peripheral venous blood were collected in EDTA tubes. Ficoll-Paque Plus density-gradient centrifugation was used to isolate PBMCs. Samples were stored at -80°C immediately after collection until analysis. What the study reported, not specific to this receptor: None of the reported P values were adjusted for multiple comparisons. Differences by metastasis status were reportedly seen in TRBV and TRBJ usage frequencies, involving two V genes at baseline and, after SBRT, several V genes and two J genes. No determination of tumor specificity was made for expanded TCR clones. Post-SBRT Shannon entropy and its change from baseline were lower in patients who developed distant metastases; baseline Shannon entropy was not associated with metastases. Unique TCR clone counts fell after SBRT (median about 10,000 before versus several thousand after; Wilcoxon paired P=0.011). The study was limited by its small cohort and short follow-up, and the findings require independent validation.

The germline V end is reduced by 4 bases and the J end by 7 bases; junction bases left unmatched: 11. The cysteine opens and the phenylalanine closes a CDR3 of 15 amino acids. Solely the CDR3 DNA is kept, with 45 bases framed from the first base. According to the germline V gene (reference sequence), CDR1 reads SGHNT and CDR2 reads YYREEE. Recombination linked TRBV5-4 to TRBJ2-1; TRBD1 lines up with 7 middle nucleotides. The TCR was taken from a donor over 45 with non-small cell lung cancer. Sequences were derived from PBMCs, sampled before or after stereotactic body radiation therapy (not recorded which). The CDR3 amino acid sequence is: CASSPFTEGANEQFF. The DNA reads TGTGCCAGCAGCCCTTTCACAGAGGGGGCGAATGAGCAGTTCTTC.